These 30 T cell receptor beta chains share one sample of origin, sequenced in a study of control samples from healthy donors and cancer patients. Method: immunoSEQ multiplex PCR; TCRdb's copy keeps in-frame clones and lacks some. The data hold 110,000 or so clones, with 85% to 90% observed a single time. Specimen: blood. The receptors were gathered from a young man in good health.

The rearrangement joins TRBV7-9 to TRBJ1-6; 7 bases match TRBD1. V trimming: 7 bases; J trimming: 10 bases; junction bases outside the gene matches: 10. Germline assignment: CDR1 SEHNR and CDR2 FQNEAQ (reference sequence). The CDR3 sequence is 14 residues long. The CDR3: CASTAGQSVSPLHF. CDR3 coding DNA: TGTGCCAGCACCGCGGGACAGTCGGTATCACCCCTCCACTTT.

This clone has only one observation. The chain links TRBV2 to TRBJ1-5, with 9 bases that match TRBD1. Per germline, CDR1 SNHLY and CDR2 FYNNEI. CDR3 size: 14 residues. Trimming cost V 7 bases and J 4 bases; bases outside gene matches: 5. This chain's CDR3 is CASKGTGQNQPQHF. CDR3 DNA sequence: TGTGCCAGCAAGGGGACAGGGCAAAATCAGCCCCAGCATTTT.

This clone was found once. This chain connects TRBV14 to TRBJ1-1, with a possible D match to TRBD1 (5 bases). The V gene's germline CDR1 is SGHDN and CDR2 FVKESK. Trimming removed 5 bases at V and 5 bases at J, with 21 bases between. The CDR3 covers 16 residues. In nucleotides, the CDR3 is TGTGCCAGCAGCGCCCTCGCTAGGGGAAGGGGAACTGAAGCTTTCTTT. This translates into CASSALARGRGTEAFF.

The rearrangement uses TRBV5-1 and TRBJ2-1; D remains ambiguous. The V end was cut by 8 bases, the J end by 7 bases, with 4 bases between. Germline V gene lookup returns CDR1 SGHRS and CDR2 YFSETQ. The CDR3 is made up of 9 amino acids. CDR3 nucleotide sequence: TGCGCCAGTGATAATGAGCAGTTCTTC. Its protein is CASDNEQFF.

The DNA of the CDR3 is TGCAGCGTTGTGGGAAGGACTATGAACACTGAAGCTTTCTTT. Its translation is CSVVGRTMNTEAFF. The gene calls are TRBV29-1 and TRBJ1-1; D not certain. CDR1 is SQVTM and CDR2 is ANQGSEA in the germline V gene. The CDR3 spans 14 residues. Between the trimmed V and J ends, which lost 4 bases and 0 bases, there was a span of 12 bases.

This clone was seen only a few times. The chain recombines TRBV2 with TRBJ1-1; D is ambiguous. From germline, CDR1 is SNHLY and CDR2 FYNNEI. This CDR3 spans 12 amino acids. The V end was cut by 3 bases, the J end by 7 bases, with 9 bases between. The CDR3 DNA reads as TGTGCCAGCAGTGAGTCGGGGTATGAAGCTTTCTTT. Translation: CASSESGYEAFF. Based on the CDR3 plus reference TRBV2 and TRBJ1-1, the full variable domain is EPEVTQTPSHQVTQMGQEVILRCVPISNHLYFYWYRQILGQKVEFLVSFYNNEISEKSEIFDDQFSVERPDGSNFTLKIRSTKLEDSAMYFCASSESGYEAFFGQGTRLTVV.

This chain uses TRBV18 with TRBJ2-5; 8 nucleotides line up with TRBD1. Trimming at V came to 1 base and at J to 5 bases, leaving 6 bases not matched to a gene. CDR1 and CDR2 (germline): KGHSH, LQKENI. This CDR3 is 15 amino acids long. Written as DNA, the CDR3 is TGTGCCAGCTCACCACTCCGGGACAGGTGGGAGACCCAGTACTTC. Residues: CASSPLRDRWETQYF.

The chain couples TRBV5-1 to TRBJ1-5; weak D call: TRBD1 (5 bases). CDR1 is SGHRS, CDR2 YFSETQ, per germline. With 4 bases removed from V and 5 bases from J, the gap between germline ends came to 13 bases. CDR3 length: 14 amino acids. The DNA of the CDR3 is TGCGCCAGCAGCGCTGGGACGGGAGATCAGCCCCAGCATTTT. Translated, it gives CASSAGTGDQPQHF.

This chain links TRBV6-5 with TRBJ2-4, with D maybe TRBD2 (5 bases). This CDR3 is built from 15 residues. Trimming took 0 bases from V and 7 from J, leaving 13 bases between them. Germline CDR1 reads MNHEY; CDR2 reads SVGAGI. The CDR3 reads CASSYSEGGWNIQYF. The DNA for the CDR3 is TGTGCCAGCAGTTACTCAGAGGGTGGCTGGAACATTCAGTACTTC.

V gene TRBV5-1 combines with J gene TRBJ1-2; the match to TRBD1 covers 12 bases. The junction had 7 bases not matched to a gene; V was cut back by 4 bases and J by 6 bases. Germline V gives CDR1 SGHRS, CDR2 YFSETQ. This CDR3 contains 15 residues. CDR3 nucleotides: TGCGCCAGCAGCAACCGGGACAGGGGGCCGGATGGCTACACCTTC. This gives the protein CASSNRDRGPDGYTF.

This chain uses TRBV12-5 with TRBJ1-2; possibly TRBD1 for D (6 bases). There are 14 residues in the CDR3. Germline V CDR1 and CDR2: LGHNT, FRNRAP. V lost 4 bases to trimming and J lost 10 bases, with 19 bases between them. The CDR3 DNA is TGTGCTAGTGGTTACCCCCGGGACACCGATGACTACACCTTC. It codes for CASGYPRDTDDYTF.

This chain uses TRBV24-1 with TRBJ1-4, with 7 bases matching TRBD1. J was trimmed by 8 bases and V by 5 bases; bases with no gene match: 4. Germline loops: CDR1 KGHDR, CDR2 SFDVKD. The CDR3 spans 13 residues. This CDR3 reads CATSGSGQEKLFF. CDR3 sequence (DNA): TGTGCCACCAGTGGGTCGGGACAGGAAAAACTGTTTTTT.

The CDR3: CASSKTGEETQYF. Written as DNA, the CDR3 is TGTGCCAGCAGCAAGACAGGGGAAGAGACCCAGTACTTC. This chain links TRBV3-1 (or the pseudogene TRBV3-2) with TRBJ2-5; 8 bases are a match to TRBD1. J lost 3 bases, V lost 5 bases, and 2 bases had no gene match. This CDR3 has 13 residues. The germline V gene has CDR1 LGHDT and CDR2 YNNKEL (reference sequence).

This chain uses TRBV12-3 or TRBV12-4 with TRBJ1-4; no firm D call. With 3 bases removed from V and 8 bases from J, the gap between germline ends came to 10 bases. The CDR3 consists of 13 residues. DNA of the CDR3: TGTGCCAGCAGTTTGAATCAGAACGAAAAACTGTTTTTT. This codes for CASSLNQNEKLFF.

The rearrangement joins TRBV18 to TRBJ2-7; D is unclear. Trimming left V 6 bases short and J 0 bases short, with 12 bases between. Germline lookup yields CDR1 KGHSH and CDR2 LQKENI. This CDR3 comprises 14 residues. The CDR3 DNA follows: TGTGCCAGCTCCCCAGGCAGAAGCTCCTACGAGCAGTACTTC. Protein product: CASSPGRSSYEQYF. The complete variable domain, with remaining parts taken from reference TRBV18 and TRBJ2-7, reads NAGVMQNPRHLVRRRGQEARLRCSPMKGHSHVYWYRQLPEEGLKFMVYLQKENIIDESGMPKERFSAEFPKEGPSILRIQQVVRGDSAAYFCASSPGRSSYEQYFGPGTRLTVT.

The chain couples TRBV10-2 to TRBJ2-1; D call uncertain. The germline V gene encodes CDR1 WSHSY and CDR2 SAAADI. The CDR3 contains 15 residues. The V and J ends lost 5 bases and 6 bases respectively, with 17 bases between them. The CDR3 sequence: CASSPRASDGNEQFF. CDR3 nucleotides: TGCGCCAGCAGTCCCCGGGCGAGTGACGGCAATGAGCAGTTCTTC.

V usage is TRBV6-1 and J usage is TRBJ1-5, with D perhaps TRBD1 (6 bases). V was pared by 3 bases and J by 5 bases, with 11 bases between. The CDR3 has 14 amino acids. Germline V CDR1 and CDR2: MNHNS, SASEGT. CDR3: CASSDTGSYQPQHF. The CDR3 nucleotides are TGTGCCAGCAGTGATACAGGGAGTTATCAGCCCCAGCATTTT.

V is TRBV19 and J is TRBJ2-3, with TRBD2 identical over 10 bases. With 5 bases clipped from V and 2 bases from J, the junction kept 4 bases outside the gene matches. This CDR3 is 15 amino acids long. Per the germline V gene, CDR1 is LNHDA and CDR2 is SQIVND (reference sequence). The CDR3 sequence is CASSLAGGITDTQYF. CDR3 sequence (DNA): TGTGCCAGTAGTTTAGCGGGGGGCATCACAGATACGCAGTATTTT.

The chain is built from TRBV6-5 and TRBJ2-1; 9 bases line up with TRBD1. The CDR3 loop spans 13 amino acids. The germline V gene has CDR1 MNHEY and CDR2 SVGAGI. Unmatched junction bases numbered 7, after V lost 6 bases and J lost 10 bases. In nucleotides, the CDR3 is TGTGCCAGCAGACCGGACAGGGGCAAAGAGCAGTTCTTC. Protein sequence: CASRPDRGKEQFF.

V is TRBV5-1 and J is TRBJ2-5; D may be TRBD1 or TRBD2 (5 bases each). The germline V and J ends were trimmed by 4 bases and 3 bases, with 13 bases remaining between them. This CDR3 comprises 14 residues. CDR1 and CDR2 (germline): SGHRS, YFSETQ. CDR3 sequence (DNA): TGCGCCAGCAGCCTGGGGGACCCGGAAGAGACCCAGTACTTC. Translation: CASSLGDPEETQYF. The variable domain in full, completed from reference TRBV5-1 and TRBJ2-5, reads KAGVTQTPRYLIKTRGQQVTLSCSPISGHRSVSWYQQTPGQGLQFLFEYFSETQRNKGNFPGRFSGRQFSNSRSEMNVSTLELGDSALYLCASSLGDPEETQYFGPGTRLLVL.

The V gene is TRBV19, the J gene TRBJ2-3; 8 bases fit TRBD2. Germline lookup yields CDR1 LNHDA and CDR2 SQIVND (reference sequence). J gave up 4 bases and V 8 bases, and 8 bases lay outside the gene matches. The CDR3 totals 14 residues. The chain's CDR3 is CASAGTRGPDTQYF. CDR3 bases: TGTGCCAGTGCCGGGACTAGAGGACCAGATACGCAGTATTTT.

The chain carries TRBV5-1 and TRBJ1-1, with unresolved D. The CDR3 sequence is 13 residues long. V shed 7 bases and J shed 3 bases, with 13 bases lying between them. Germline-derived CDR1 and CDR2 are SGHRS and YFSETQ. CDR3 sequence: CASALNYDTEAFF. CDR3 DNA: TGCGCCAGCGCCCTAAACTACGACACTGAAGCTTTCTTT.

This clone turned up a few times. The chain carries TRBV6-6 and TRBJ1-1; no clear D. Germline CDR1 is MNHNY and CDR2 is SVGAGI (reference sequence). This CDR3 spans 13 amino acids. V was pared by 6 bases and J by 6 bases, with 14 bases between. The CDR3 loop is CASRPERMSEAFF. CDR3 coding DNA: TGTGCCAGCAGACCCGAAAGGATGTCTGAAGCTTTCTTT.

The chain employs TRBV30 and TRBJ1-3, with D uncertain. CDR3 length equals 14 residues. Germline CDR1 is GTSNPN and CDR2 is SVGIG (reference sequence). V lost 2 bases to trimming and J lost 4 bases, with 12 bases between them. CDR3 amino acids: CAWSSRLTGNTIYF. The CDR3 nucleotides are TGTGCCTGGAGTTCTAGGCTTACAGGAAACACCATATATTTT.

The chain employs TRBV5-4 and TRBJ1-6, with 9 bases identical to TRBD1. Germline V lookup: CDR1 SGHNT, CDR2 YYREEE (reference sequence). V lost 3 bases to trimming and J lost 9 bases; unmatched junction nucleotides: 10. The CDR3 consists of 16 residues. DNA for the CDR3: TGTGCCAGCAGCTCGGGACAGGGAACACACGCTTCACCCCTCCACTTT. Translating gives CASSSGQGTHASPLHF.

This clone was recorded once. The chain joins TRBV12-3 or TRBV12-4 to TRBJ1-1; no clear D gene. Between the trimmed V and J ends, which lost 7 bases and 0 bases, there was a span of 9 bases. The CDR3 has 13 amino acids. The CDR3 spells CASITGLNTEAFF. For the CDR3, the DNA is TGTGCCAGCATAACCGGATTGAACACTGAAGCTTTCTTT.

V gene TRBV30 combines with J gene TRBJ2-3; D may be TRBD1 or TRBD2 (5 bases each). Between the trimmed V and J ends, which lost 5 bases and 2 bases, there was a span of 17 bases. CDR3 size: 15 residues. CDR1 is GTSNPN and CDR2 is SVGIG in the germline V gene (reference sequence). The CDR3 reads CAWVEVGDHTDTQYF. CDR3 sequence (DNA): TGTGCCTGGGTGGAAGTTGGGGACCACACAGATACGCAGTATTTT.

The rearrangement links TRBV3-1 (or the pseudogene TRBV3-2) to TRBJ2-5; D is unresolved. Germline lookup yields CDR1 LGHDT and CDR2 YNNKEL (reference sequence). Between the trimmed V and J ends, which lost 1 base and 1 base, there was a span of 10 bases. CDR3 length: 15 amino acids. The CDR3 DNA is TGTGCCAGCAGCCAAGGATTGGGAAGCCAAGAGACCCAGTACTTC. As protein: CASSQGLGSQETQYF.

There are a few counts of this clone. The rearrangement joins TRBV30 to TRBJ2-1, with TRBD1 as a possible D gene (5 bases). This CDR3 comprises 19 residues. The germline V and J ends were trimmed by 2 bases and 0 bases, with 23 bases remaining between them. Germline V gene data show CDR1 as GTSNPN and CDR2 as SVGIG (reference sequence). The CDR3 spells CAWSSTFRQTRSSYNEQFF. In nucleotides, the CDR3 is TGTGCCTGGAGTTCTACCTTTCGACAGACCAGGAGCTCCTACAATGAGCAGTTCTTC.

This chain links TRBV12-3 or TRBV12-4 with TRBJ2-3; D might be TRBD1 or TRBD2, each matching 6 bases. This CDR3 comprises 13 residues. The V end lost 8 bases, the J end lost 1 base, and 10 bases lay between the germline ends. Here the CDR3 reads CASRGQGTDTQYF. Here the CDR3 DNA reads TGTGCCAGCCGGGGGCAGGGCACAGATACGCAGTATTTT.